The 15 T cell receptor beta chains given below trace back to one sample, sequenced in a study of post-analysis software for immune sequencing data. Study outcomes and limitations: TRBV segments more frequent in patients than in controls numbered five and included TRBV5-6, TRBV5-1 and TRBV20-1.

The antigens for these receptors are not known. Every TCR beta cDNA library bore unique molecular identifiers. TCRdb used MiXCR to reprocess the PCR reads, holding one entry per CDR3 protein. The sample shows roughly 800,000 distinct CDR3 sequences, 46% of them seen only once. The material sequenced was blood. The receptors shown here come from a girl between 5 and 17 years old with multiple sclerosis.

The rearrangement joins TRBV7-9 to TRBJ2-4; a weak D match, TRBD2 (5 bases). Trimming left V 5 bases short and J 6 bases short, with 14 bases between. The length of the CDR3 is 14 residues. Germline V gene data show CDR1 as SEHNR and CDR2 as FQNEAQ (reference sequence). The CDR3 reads CASSPAVTRNIQYF. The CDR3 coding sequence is TGTGCCAGCAGCCCAGCGGTGACGAGAAACATTCAGTACTTC.

The CDR3 loop reads CSARDSNRGGYYKQYF. The CDR3 DNA follows: TGCAGTGCTAGAGATAGCAATAGGGGAGGGTACTACAAGCAGTACTTC. The rearrangement links TRBV20-1 to TRBJ2-5; 7 bases align to TRBD2. Trimming removed 0 bases from V and 11 bases from J; junction bases left unmatched: 18. The germline V gene encodes CDR1 DFQATT and CDR2 SNEGSKA (reference sequence). The CDR3 has 16 residues.

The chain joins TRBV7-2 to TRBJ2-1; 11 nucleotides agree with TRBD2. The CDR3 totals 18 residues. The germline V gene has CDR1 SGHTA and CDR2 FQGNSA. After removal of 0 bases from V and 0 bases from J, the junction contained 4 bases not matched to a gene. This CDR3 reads CASSLATSGMSSYNEQFF. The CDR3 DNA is TGTGCCAGCAGCTTAGCGACTAGCGGGATGAGCTCCTACAATGAGCAGTTCTTC.

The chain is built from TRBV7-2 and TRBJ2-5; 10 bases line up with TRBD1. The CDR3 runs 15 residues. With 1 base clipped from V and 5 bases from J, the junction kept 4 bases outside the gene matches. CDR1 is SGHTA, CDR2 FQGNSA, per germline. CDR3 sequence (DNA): TGTGCCAGCAGCTTAGGGGGACAGGGGTGGGAGACCCAGTACTTC. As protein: CASSLGGQGWETQYF. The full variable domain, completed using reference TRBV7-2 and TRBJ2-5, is GAGVSQSPSNKVTEKGKDVELRCDPISGHTALYWYRQSLGQGLEFLIYFQGNSAPDKSGLPSDRFSAERTGGSVSTLTIQRTQQEDSAVYLCASSLGGQGWETQYFGPGTRLLVL.

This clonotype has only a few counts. CDR3 DNA sequence: TGTGCCAGCAGCGCCCCCGGTGGCGATGGCTACACCTTC. It translates to CASSAPGGDGYTF. The J gene is TRBJ1-2, the V gene TRBV7-3; no firm D call. Germline V gene lookup returns CDR1 SGHTA and CDR2 FQGTGA. Trimming removed 5 bases from V and 6 bases from J, with 13 bases in between. The CDR3 length is 13 residues. Looking up the rest from reference TRBV7-3 and TRBJ1-2 gives the full variable domain: GAGVSQTPSNKVTEKGKYVELRCDPISGHTALYWYRQSLGQGPEFLIYFQGTGAADDSGLPNDRFFAVRPEGSVSTLKIQRTERGDSAVYLCASSAPGGDGYTFGSGTRLTVV.

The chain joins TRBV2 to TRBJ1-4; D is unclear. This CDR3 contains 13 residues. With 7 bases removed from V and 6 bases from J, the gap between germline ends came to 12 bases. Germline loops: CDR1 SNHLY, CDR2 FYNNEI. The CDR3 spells CASTTGRDEKLFF. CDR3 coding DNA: TGTGCCAGCACAACGGGGAGGGATGAAAAACTGTTTTTT.

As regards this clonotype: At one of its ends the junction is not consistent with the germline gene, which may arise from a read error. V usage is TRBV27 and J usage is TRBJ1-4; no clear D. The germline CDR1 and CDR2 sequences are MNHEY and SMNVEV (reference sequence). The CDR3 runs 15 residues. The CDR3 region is CASSLSVALRETLFF. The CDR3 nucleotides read TGTGCCAGCAGTTTATCTGTGGCCCTTCGTGAAACACTGTTTTTT. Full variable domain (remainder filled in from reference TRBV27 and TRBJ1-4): EAQVTQNPRYLITVTGKKLTVTCSQNMNHEYMSWYRQDPGLGLRQIYYSMNVEVTDKGDVPEGYKVSRKEKRNFPLILESPSPNQTSLYFCASSLSVALRETLFFGSGTQLSVL.

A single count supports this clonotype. CDR3 in amino acids: CAISLGTLQETQYF. The CDR3 region has the DNA TGTGCCATCAGCCTCGGGACACTCCAAGAGACCCAGTACTTC. V is TRBV10-3 and J is TRBJ2-5; a weak D match, TRBD1 (6 bases). Germline CDR1 and CDR2: ENHRY and SYGVKD. Deletions cut 6 bases from V and 1 base from J, with 12 bases between. CDR3 length: 14 residues.

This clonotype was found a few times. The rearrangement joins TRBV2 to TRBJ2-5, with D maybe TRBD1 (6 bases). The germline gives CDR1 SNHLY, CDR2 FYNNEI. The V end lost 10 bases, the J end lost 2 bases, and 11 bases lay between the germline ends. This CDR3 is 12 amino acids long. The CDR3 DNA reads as TGTGCCAACTCGGACAGTCAAGAGACCCAGTACTTC. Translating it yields CANSDSQETQYF.

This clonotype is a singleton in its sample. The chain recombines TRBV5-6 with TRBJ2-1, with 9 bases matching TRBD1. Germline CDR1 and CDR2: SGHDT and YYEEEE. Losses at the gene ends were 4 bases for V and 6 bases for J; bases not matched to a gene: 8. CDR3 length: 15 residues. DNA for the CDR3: TGTGCCAGCAGCCCCGGGACAGGGTGGAGCAATGAGCAGTTCTTC. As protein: CASSPGTGWSNEQFF.

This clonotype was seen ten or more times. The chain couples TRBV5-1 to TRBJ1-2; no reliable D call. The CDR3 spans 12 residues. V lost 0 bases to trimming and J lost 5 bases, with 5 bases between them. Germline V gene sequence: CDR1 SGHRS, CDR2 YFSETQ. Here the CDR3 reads CASSLDRYGYTF. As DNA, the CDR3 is TGCGCCAGCAGCTTGGACAGATATGGCTACACCTTC.

This chain's CDR3 is CASGRAEAKNIQYF. CDR3 coding DNA: TGTGCCAGCGGGAGGGCCGAAGCCAAAAACATTCAGTACTTC. V is TRBV12-3 or TRBV12-4 and J is TRBJ2-4, with TRBD2 identical over 7 bases. Trimming at V came to 8 bases and at J to 0 bases, leaving 4 bases not matched to a gene. The CDR3 length is 14 residues.

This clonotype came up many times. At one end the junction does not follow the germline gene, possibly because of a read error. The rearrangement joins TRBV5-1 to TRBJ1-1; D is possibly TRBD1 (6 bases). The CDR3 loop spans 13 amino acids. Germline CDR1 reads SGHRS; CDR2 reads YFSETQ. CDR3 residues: CASSLGGNTEAFF. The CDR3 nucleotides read TGTGCCAGCAGCTTAGGGGGGAACACTGAAGCTTTCTTT.

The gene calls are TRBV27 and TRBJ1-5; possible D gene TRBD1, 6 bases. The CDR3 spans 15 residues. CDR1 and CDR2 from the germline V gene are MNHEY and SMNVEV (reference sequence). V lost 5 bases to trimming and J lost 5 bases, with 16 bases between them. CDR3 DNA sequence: TGTGCCAGCAGTGGGGGGGGGCTGGGGGATCAGCCCCAGCATTTT. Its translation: CASSGGGLGDQPQHF.

CDR3 in DNA: TGTGCCAGCAGTCAAAGGCGGAATGAGCAGTTCTTC. Translation gives CASSQRRNEQFF. The chain recombines TRBV6-5 with TRBJ2-1; no reliable D call. V was cut by 5 bases and J by 7 bases, with 9 bases left in between. The CDR3 is made up of 12 amino acids. In germline, CDR1 is MNHEY, CDR2 SVGAGI.